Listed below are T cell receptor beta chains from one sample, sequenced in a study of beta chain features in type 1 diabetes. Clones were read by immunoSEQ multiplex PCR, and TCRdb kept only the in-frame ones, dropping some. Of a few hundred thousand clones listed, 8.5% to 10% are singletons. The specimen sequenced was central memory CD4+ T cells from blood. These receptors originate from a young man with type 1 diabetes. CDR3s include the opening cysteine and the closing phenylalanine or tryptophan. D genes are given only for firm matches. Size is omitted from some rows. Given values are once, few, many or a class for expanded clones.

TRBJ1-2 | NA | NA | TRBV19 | TGTGCCAGTAGGCGGAACTATGGCTACACCTTC | CASRRNYGYTF
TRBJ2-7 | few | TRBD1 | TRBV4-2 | TGTGCCAGCAGCCCAGCCCAGGGACAGGGGACCTACGAGCAGTACTTC | CASSPAQGQGTYEQYF
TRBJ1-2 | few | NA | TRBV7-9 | TGTGCCAGCAGCTTACTTTCGCTTGGGGGCTACACCTTC | CASSLLSLGGYTF
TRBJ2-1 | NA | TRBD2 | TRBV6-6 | TGTGCCAGCAGTTACTCGTCGCTAGCGGGGTACAATGAGCAGTTCTTC | CASSYSSLAGYNEQFF
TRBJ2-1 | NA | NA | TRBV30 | TGTGCCCCGGAGGGGGAGGGGGGCAATGAGCAGTTCTTC | CAPEGEGGNEQFF
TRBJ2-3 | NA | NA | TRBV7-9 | TGTGCCAGCAGCTTACGTGCCGGCTTAGCAGATACGCAGTATTTT | CASSLRAGLADTQYF
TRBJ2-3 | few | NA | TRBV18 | TGTGCCAGCTCACCTGGTTTGACGGGCACAGATACGCAGTATTTT | CASSPGLTGTDTQYF
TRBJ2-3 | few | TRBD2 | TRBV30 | TGTGCCTGGAGTGTGGCGGGAGGGCCGGCAGATACGCAGTATTTT | CAWSVAGGPADTQYF
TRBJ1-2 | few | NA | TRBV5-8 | TGTGCCAGCATGCAGAACTATGGCTACACCTTC | CASMQNYGYTF
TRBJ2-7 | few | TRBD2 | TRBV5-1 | TGCGCCAGCAGCTCCGGGAGGGCAGTTGCGGCAGGGGAGCAGTACTTC | CASSSGRAVAAGEQYF